This TCR beta chain stems from a study of CD8+CD57+ T cells in acquired aplastic anemia (dated by TCRdb to about 2018). As for the study more broadly: DNA extracted from sorted CD4+ and CD8+ cells had a mean of around 3.3 ug, with a range of roughly 0.19 to 27.4 ug. CD8+CD57+ expansion was defined as a frequency above the mean frequency observed in healthy subjects.

Flow cytometry had shown CD8+CD57+ cell expansion in the patients selected for sequencing. All patients had severe acquired aplastic anemia diagnosed by International Study of Aplastic Anemia and Agranulocytosis and Camitta criteria. Patients had received no therapy at the time of blood sampling. TCR repertoires of sorted CD4+ and CD8+ blood T cells from severe aplastic anemia patients and healthy subjects were deep-sequenced in the study. Patients were enrolled under clinicaltrials.gov protocols 00001620, 01623167, 00001397, 00071045, 00081523 and 00961064 in the USA. Ficoll-Paque density gradient centrifugation was used to isolate peripheral blood mononuclear cells. CD4+ and CD8+ T cells were sorted by FACS or magnetic beads before DNA extraction. Details on this clonotype: No cognate antigen has been identified for it. Base qualities are missing; no much larger clone stands one base away.

Profiling of TCR beta VDJ combinations and CDR3 sequences used genomic DNA as the template. TCR repertoire sequencing was run on an Illumina HiSeq 2000. Per the authors' processing: TRBV/TRBJ rearrangement plots, CDR3 size and DJ length profiles, and Simpson's diversity index were used to evaluate the repertoires. The most abundant DNA sequence in the deep sequencing data was taken as the immunodominant clone. CDR3 amino acid sequences were checked for sharing between subjects and were compared against published repertoires and the VDJdb database. TCRdb reanalyzed the raw reads on its own, using fastp at Q25 for trimming and MiXCR for clone calling, and kept in-frame beta chains. Each record represents a unique CDR3 protein, reported with the most common genes and DNA among its rows. The V and J calls shown here were made by TCRdb, not taken from the authors' results. The sample profile shows about 180,000 distinct CDR3 sequences; 63% of them were found once. About 44% of the sample is held by the ten biggest clonotypes.

Results the study describes overall, beyond this receptor: About 30 CD8+ CDR3 sequences were found to be shared between patients and controls, but these sequences appeared to be highly expressed in patients and within the immunodominant clones of the patients. Patients and healthy controls showed no significant difference in CD8+ Simpson's diversity (P=0.060).

The sequence came from a human donor with aplastic anemia. Sequencing was carried out using sorted CD4+, CD8+, or CD8+CD57+ T cells (not recorded which) from PBMCs.

The CDR3 loop reads CASSSAGQMNTEAFF. In nucleotides, the sequence is TGTGCCAGCAGCTCCGCGGGACAGATGAACACTGAAGCTTTCTTT. The receptor chain draws on TRBV7-9 and TRBJ1-1; 7 bases in the middle match TRBD1. CDR3 length: 15 amino acids, cysteine to phenylalanine. Only CDR3 DNA is held: 45 bases, read in frame from base 1. The germline V gene (reference sequence) sets CDR1 to SEHNR and CDR2 to FQNEAQ. Unmatched junction bases come to 5, with V trimmed by 4 bases and J by 0 bases.